Here is one T cell receptor beta chain with its context. The data were obtained in a study of cytomegalovirus exposure and HLA in healthy donors. The ends were cut back, 0 bases at V and 6 bases at J, with 16 bases in the middle. The CDR3 has 16 residues. The germline gives CDR1 LNHNV, CDR2 YYDKDF (reference sequence). The assay was immunoSEQ multiplex PCR, and TCRdb's table has in-frame clones only and misses some. Here the sample spans approximately 180,000 clones, approximately 86% being singletons. V gene TRBV15 combines with J gene TRBJ2-3; D may be TRBD2 (7 bases). The sample comprised PBMCs. The TCR originated in a man aged 18 to 35 in good health and CMV-seropositive. The CDR3 loop reads CATSRDRTGGGDTQYF. The CDR3 DNA is TGTGCCACCAGCAGAGATCGAACGGGGGGCGGGGATACGCAGTATTTT.